This T cell receptor (beta chain) was captured in a study of blood T cell repertoires in COVID-19. On the study more broadly: Both acute and convalescent COVID-19 samples were obtained from the United States, Italy and Spain. The analysed material was cDNA or gDNA that came from T cells, B-cell-depleted T cells, or PBMCs.

There are 16 residues in the CDR3. Between the trimmed V and J ends, which lost 1 base and 0 bases, there was a span of 12 bases. The germline gives CDR1 LGHNA, CDR2 YNFKEQ. This clone has only one observation. Per the original methods: Amplification with reference gene primers provided the estimates of nucleated cell counts. The assay was immunoSEQ multiplex PCR, and TCRdb's table has in-frame clones only and misses some. V, J and clone size are those of that table, while D and trimming were read from the DNA. The sample records some 70,000 clones, around 93% being singletons. Sequenced material: peripheral blood. The receptor comes from a human donor in a cohort sampled during active COVID-19. V is TRBV4-2 and J is TRBJ1-1, with D perhaps TRBD1 (6 bases). The CDR3 coding sequence is TGTGCCAGCAGCCAAGCGGGGGGCCCCATGAACACTGAAGCTTTCTTT. Its protein is CASSQAGGPMNTEAFF.